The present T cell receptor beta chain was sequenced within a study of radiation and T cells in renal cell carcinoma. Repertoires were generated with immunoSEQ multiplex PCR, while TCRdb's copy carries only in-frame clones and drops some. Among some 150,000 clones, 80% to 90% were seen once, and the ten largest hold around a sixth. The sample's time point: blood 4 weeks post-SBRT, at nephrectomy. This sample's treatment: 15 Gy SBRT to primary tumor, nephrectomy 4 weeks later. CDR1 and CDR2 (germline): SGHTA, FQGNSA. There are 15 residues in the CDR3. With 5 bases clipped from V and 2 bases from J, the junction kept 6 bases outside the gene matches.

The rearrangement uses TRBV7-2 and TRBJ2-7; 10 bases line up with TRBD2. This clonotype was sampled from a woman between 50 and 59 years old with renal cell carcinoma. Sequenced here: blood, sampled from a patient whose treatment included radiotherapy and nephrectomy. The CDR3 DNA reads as TGTGCCAGCAGCCCCGTCCTAGCGGGGGCCTACGAGCAGTACTTC. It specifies CASSPVLAGAYEQYF.